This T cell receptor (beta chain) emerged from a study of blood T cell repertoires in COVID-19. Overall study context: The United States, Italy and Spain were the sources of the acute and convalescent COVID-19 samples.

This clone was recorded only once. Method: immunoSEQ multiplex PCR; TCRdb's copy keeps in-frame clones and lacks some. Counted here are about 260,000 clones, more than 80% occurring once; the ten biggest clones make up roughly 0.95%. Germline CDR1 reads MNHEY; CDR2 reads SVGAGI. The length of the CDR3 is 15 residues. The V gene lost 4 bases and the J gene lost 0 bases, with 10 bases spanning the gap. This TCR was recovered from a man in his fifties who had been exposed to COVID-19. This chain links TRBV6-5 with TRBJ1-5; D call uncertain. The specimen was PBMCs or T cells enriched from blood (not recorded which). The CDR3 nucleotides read TGTGCCAGCAGTTTTTACACATATAGCAATCAGCCCCAGCATTTT. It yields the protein CASSFYTYSNQPQHF.